This TCR beta chain was documented in a study of OX40 agonist ivuxolimab in advanced cancers. This clone appeared once. What it binds is unknown. Some clones are missing from TCRdb's copy, which holds only in-frame ones; the method was immunoSEQ multiplex PCR. The profile shows about 69,000 clones, roughly 83% of them singletons. Whole-study results and caveats: Among expanded peripheral T cells, antigen specificity went undetermined.

Blood was sampled at baseline, cycle 4 day 1, and cycle 7 day 1. CDR3 length equals 17 residues. V lost 3 bases to trimming and J lost 0 bases, with 17 bases between them. Germline loops: CDR1 SEHNR, CDR2 FQNEAQ (reference sequence). The chain uses TRBV7-9 and TRBJ2-5; a weak D match, TRBD2 (7 bases). The receptor comes from an adult with an advanced solid tumor such as melanoma, head and neck, liver or kidney cancer. The sample in question was CD4+ or CD8+ T cells sorted from blood, obtained in a trial of the OX40 agonist ivuxolimab. The CDR3 here is CASSLFWGGRYQETQYF. The CDR3 DNA sequence: TGTGCCAGCAGCTTGTTCTGGGGGGGCCGGTACCAAGAGACCCAGTACTTC. The whole variable domain, filled in from reference TRBV7-9 and TRBJ2-5, reads DTGVSQNPRHKITKRGQNVTFRCDPISEHNRLYWYRQTLGQGPEFLTYFQNEAQLEKSRLLSDRFSAERPKGSFSTLEIQRTEQGDSAMYLCASSLFWGGRYQETQYFGPGTRLLVL.